The text below deals with one TCR beta chain. The data were obtained in a study of blood T cell repertoires in COVID-19. Study-level background: Acute and convalescent COVID-19 samples came from the United States, Italy and Spain. PBMCs, B-cell-depleted T cells, or T cells were the source of the cDNA or gDNA that made up the material.

CDR1 is MDHEN and CDR2 is SYDVKM in the germline V gene. V was pared by 5 bases and J by 6 bases, with 7 bases of the junction left unmatched. CDR3 length: 14 amino acids. In the authors' methods: Reference gene primer amplification yielded estimated nucleated cell counts. Libraries were prepared by immunoSEQ multiplex PCR; TCRdb keeps only in-frame clonotypes and omits some of them. D and trimming were read from the DNA, whereas the V and J calls and clone size are those reported in that table. The table shows under 250,000 clones, with approximately 87% occurring only once. The TCR was taken from a man aged 55 to 69 with acute or convalescent COVID-19. The chain is built from TRBV28 and TRBJ1-5; the match to TRBD1 covers 7 bases. Sequencing was carried out using peripheral blood. CDR3 coding DNA: TGTGCCAGCAGTGAGACAGGGATAAGTCAGCCCCAGCATTTT. This sequence encodes CASSETGISQPQHF. The variable domain in full, with the rest retrieved from reference TRBV28 and TRBJ1-5, is DVKVTQSSRYLVKRTGEKVFLECVQDMDHENMFWYRQDPGLGLRLIYFSYDVKMKEKGDIPEGYSVSREKKERFSLILESASTNQTSMYLCASSETGISQPQHFGDGTRLSIL.